This T cell receptor beta chain was captured in a study of OX40 agonist ivuxolimab in advanced cancers. As for this clone: The antigen remains unidentified.

V was shortened by 1 base and J by 0 bases, with 7 bases between the two germline ends. The CDR3 is 15 residues long. Germline V gene lookup returns CDR1 SEHNR and CDR2 FQNEAQ (reference sequence). The assay was immunoSEQ multiplex PCR, and TCRdb's table has in-frame clones only and misses some. The data show tens of thousands of clones, around four fifths seen once. Study outcomes and limitations: There was clonal expansion of CD4+ and CD8+ blood T cells by week 6 at 0.1 to 3.0 mg/kg. Among T cells, CD8+ cells averaged more expanded clones than CD4+ cells.

This sequence was found in an adult with an advanced solid tumor such as melanoma, head and neck, liver or kidney cancer. This chain uses TRBV7-9 with TRBJ1-5; no reliable D call. This material consisted of CD4+ or CD8+ T cells sorted from blood, taken in a trial of the OX40 agonist ivuxolimab. The CDR3 here is CASSLGGISNQPQHF. CDR3 DNA: TGTGCCAGCAGCTTAGGGGGAATTAGCAATCAGCCCCAGCATTTT.